Following are 18 T cell receptor beta chains from one sample sequenced in a study of blood T cell repertoires in COVID-19. The table came from immunoSEQ multiplex PCR; TCRdb's copy has only in-frame clones and leaves some out. The table shows fewer than 450,000 clones, with around nine tenths occurring only once. The sequenced sample consisted of peripheral blood. These receptors originate from a woman in her late teens or twenties who had recovered from COVID-19.

The chain joins TRBV10-1 to TRBJ2-1, with 9 bases fitting TRBD2. The CDR3 covers 15 residues. V lost 10 bases to trimming and J lost 3 bases; unmatched junction nucleotides: 10. Germline V lookup: CDR1 WNHNN, CDR2 SYGVQD (reference sequence). The CDR3 sequence is CATLRAGGNYNEQFF. CDR3 nucleotides: TGCGCCACCCTCAGAGCGGGAGGCAACTACAATGAGCAGTTCTTC.

This chain uses TRBV13 with TRBJ1-6, with TRBD1 matching over 8 bases. CDR1 and CDR2 (germline): PRHDT, FYEKMQ (reference sequence). V lost 8 bases, J lost 7 bases, and 4 bases stayed unmatched. The CDR3 spans 13 residues. CDR3 region: CASRDRYNSPLHF. CDR3 nucleotide sequence: TGTGCCAGCCGGGACAGGTACAATTCACCCCTCCACTTT. The whole variable domain, filled in from reference TRBV13 and TRBJ1-6, reads AAGVIQSPRHLIKEKRETATLKCYPIPRHDTVYWYQQGPGQDPQFLISFYEKMQSDKGSIPDRFSAQQFSDYHSELNMSSLELGDSALYFCASRDRYNSPLHFGNGTRLTVT.

For the CDR3, the DNA is TGTGCCAGCAGCGGTTTAGGGGTTGGACGTGAAAAACTGTTTTTT. Translating it yields CASSGLGVGREKLFF. V gene TRBV27 combines with J gene TRBJ1-4, with D possibly matching TRBD1 (5 bases). Germline V CDR1 and CDR2: MNHEY, SMNVEV (reference sequence). V was shortened by 6 bases and J by 7 bases, with 18 bases between the two germline ends. This CDR3 contains 15 residues. The variable domain in full, with the rest retrieved from reference TRBV27 and TRBJ1-4, is EAQVTQNPRYLITVTGKKLTVTCSQNMNHEYMSWYRQDPGLGLRQIYYSMNVEVTDKGDVPEGYKVSRKEKRNFPLILESPSPNQTSLYFCASSGLGVGREKLFFGSGTQLSVL.

The rearrangement uses TRBV11-3 and TRBJ2-1; D possibly corresponds to TRBD2 (6 bases). Germline loops: CDR1 SGHNT, CDR2 YENEEA. The CDR3 sequence is 17 residues long. Trimming took 0 bases from V and 4 from J, leaving 16 bases between them. The CDR3: CASSLDDPISGYNEQFF. Here the CDR3 DNA reads TGTGCCAGCAGCTTAGACGATCCCATTAGCGGTTACAATGAGCAGTTCTTC.

The chain links TRBV5-8 to TRBJ1-1, with 7 bases matching TRBD1. CDR1 is SGHTS and CDR2 is YDEGEE in the germline V gene. V gave up 5 bases and J gave up 4 bases; unmatched junction bases: 11. The CDR3 covers 15 residues. CDR3 protein: CASRPDRAVGTEAFF. The DNA for the CDR3 is TGTGCCAGCAGACCCGACAGGGCGGTCGGCACTGAAGCTTTCTTT.

The chain couples TRBV10-2 to TRBJ2-3; 7 bases agree with TRBD2. V was pared by 2 bases and J by 1 base, with 0 bases of the junction left unmatched. The CDR3 consists of 14 residues. Per the germline V gene, CDR1 is WSHSY and CDR2 is SAAADI. The DNA for the CDR3 is TGCGCCAGCAGTGAGAGCGGGGGCACAGATACGCAGTATTTT. It yields the protein CASSESGGTDTQYF.

The DNA of the CDR3 is TGTGCCAGCAGGCTGAGCGGGGCGACCTACAATGAGCAGTTCTTC. Translation: CASRLSGATYNEQFF. V usage is TRBV28 and J usage is TRBJ2-1; 7 nucleotides line up with TRBD2. V was pared by 6 bases and J by 2 bases, with 7 bases of the junction left unmatched. This CDR3 spans 15 amino acids. The germline gives CDR1 MDHEN, CDR2 SYDVKM.

This clone has a handful of counts. This chain uses TRBV6-4 with TRBJ1-2; a weak D match, TRBD1 (5 bases). Germline V gives CDR1 MRHNA, CDR2 SNTAGT. Trimming took 2 bases from V and 6 from J, leaving 10 bases between them. The CDR3 sequence is 13 residues long. The CDR3 nucleotides are TGTGCCAGCAGTGACGGGGCTGAGGATGGCTACACCTTC. Amino acid sequence: CASSDGAEDGYTF.

The chain is built from TRBV10-3 and TRBJ2-1; tentatively, D is TRBD1 (6 bases). Trimming left V 0 bases short and J 7 bases short, with 16 bases between. The CDR3 runs 16 residues. Germline V gene lookup returns CDR1 ENHRY and CDR2 SYGVKD. The chain's CDR3 is CAISESVPIRGNEQFF. Written as DNA, the CDR3 is TGTGCCATCAGTGAGTCTGTCCCAATAAGGGGGAATGAGCAGTTCTTC.

In this sample, this clone turned up once. The chain is built from TRBV19 and TRBJ2-5; TRBD2 matches at 8 bases. In germline, CDR1 is LNHDA, CDR2 SQIVND (reference sequence). V trimming: 6 bases; J trimming: 2 bases; junction bases outside the gene matches: 14. The CDR3 loop spans 17 amino acids. Here the CDR3 reads CASSPYGGGVGQETQYF. DNA for the CDR3: TGTGCCAGTAGCCCCTACGGGGGGGGAGTGGGGCAAGAGACCCAGTACTTC.

The chain uses TRBV5-4 and TRBJ2-3, with D perhaps TRBD2 (5 bases). Germline V gene sequence: CDR1 SGHNT, CDR2 YYREEE (reference sequence). The ends were cut back, 4 bases at V and 4 bases at J, with 10 bases in the middle. The CDR3 has 13 amino acids. CDR3 in amino acids: CASSHNGADTQYF. The CDR3 DNA reads TGTGCCAGCAGCCACAACGGGGCAGATACGCAGTATTTT.

The chain links TRBV6-5 to TRBJ2-7, with D tentatively TRBD2 (6 bases). CDR1 MNHEY and CDR2 SVGAGI come from the germline V gene. The CDR3 spans 15 residues. V dropped 0 bases and J dropped 4 bases, with 13 bases sitting between them. The CDR3 here is CASSYSGGAPYEQYV. For the CDR3, the DNA is TGTGCCAGCAGTTACTCGGGGGGAGCGCCATACGAGCAGTACGTC.

J is TRBJ1-5 and V is TRBV3-1 (or the pseudogene TRBV3-2), with a weak D call TRBD1 (6 bases). Trimming cost V 6 bases and J 2 bases, with 8 bases left between them. Germline CDR1 and CDR2: LGHDT and YNNKEL (reference sequence). The length of the CDR3 is 13 residues. The CDR3 DNA reads TGTGCCAGCAGTCGACAGGGCAATCAGCCCCAGCATTTT. Its translation: CASSRQGNQPQHF.

This chain connects TRBV18 to TRBJ2-1, with D uncertain. Germline V gives CDR1 KGHSH, CDR2 LQKENI. The CDR3 extends over 14 amino acids. V lost 4 bases, J lost 5 bases, and 12 bases lay in between. Here the CDR3 DNA reads TGTGCCAGCTCACGTTTCCCCGGAGACAATGAGCAGTTCTTC. Translated, it gives CASSRFPGDNEQFF.

This chain uses TRBV6-6 with TRBJ1-1; tentatively, D is TRBD1 (6 bases). The CDR3 extends over 14 amino acids. V lost 5 bases and J 1 base, leaving 11 bases between the germline ends. Germline V gives CDR1 MNHNY, CDR2 SVGAGI (reference sequence). The CDR3 DNA is TGTGCCAGCAGTAACCGGGGACAGAACACTGAAGCTTTCTTT. This sequence encodes CASSNRGQNTEAFF.

This chain uses TRBV19 with TRBJ2-1; 7 positions agree with TRBD2. After removal of 5 bases from V and 6 bases from J, the junction contained 4 bases not matched to a gene. Germline lookup yields CDR1 LNHDA and CDR2 SQIVND (reference sequence). The CDR3 totals 13 residues. The CDR3 reads CASSGLVGNEQFF. CDR3 nucleotides: TGTGCCAGTAGTGGACTAGTAGGCAATGAGCAGTTCTTC.

V gene TRBV19 combines with J gene TRBJ1-2, with 7 bases aligning to TRBD1. The ends lost 7 bases at V and 7 bases at J; junction bases unmatched: 9. Germline lookup yields CDR1 LNHDA and CDR2 SQIVND (reference sequence). The CDR3 is 13 amino acids. CDR3 nucleotide sequence: TGTGCCAGTACCGTGACGACAGGGTCTGGCTACACCTTC. Translating gives CASTVTTGSGYTF. Combining the CDR3 with reference TRBV19 and TRBJ1-2 gives the whole variable domain DGGITQSPKYLFRKEGQNVTLSCEQNLNHDAMYWYRQDPGQGLRLIYYSQIVNDFQKGDIAEGYSVSREKKESFPLTVTSAQKNPTAFYLCASTVTTGSGYTFGSGTRLTVV.

The chain uses TRBV5-5 and TRBJ2-3, with D perhaps matching TRBD1 (5 bases). Trimming left V 0 bases short and J 7 bases short, with 9 bases between. The germline gives CDR1 SGHKS, CDR2 YYEKEE (reference sequence). CDR3 length: 13 residues. This CDR3 reads CASSLVRGNTQYF. The CDR3 DNA is TGTGCCAGCAGCTTGGTTAGGGGAAATACGCAGTATTTT. Full variable domain (outside the CDR3, taken from reference TRBV5-5 and TRBJ2-3): DAGVTQSPTHLIKTRGQQVTLRCSPISGHKSVSWYQQVLGQGPQFIFQYYEKEERGRGNFPDRFSARQFPNYSSELNVNALLLGDSALYLCASSLVRGNTQYFGPGTRLTVL.